This T cell receptor (beta chain) came from a study of CD4 and CD8 cells across lung adenocarcinoma regions. The CDR3 length is 15 residues. V was shortened by 0 bases and J by 2 bases, with 6 bases between the two germline ends. The germline gives CDR1 SGDLS, CDR2 YYNGEE. MiXCR, run by TCRdb on the PCR reads, gives a single entry per CDR3 protein. The sample has about 19,000 distinct CDR3 sequences; more than 45% are singletons. The sample holds many counts of this clonotype. The sequence was obtained from a male donor with lung adenocarcinoma. The CD4 and CD8 labels of this study may be unreliable. Input material: CD4+ T cells from the margin of a lung tumor. The chain joins TRBV9 to TRBJ2-6; the D is unclear. CDR3 sequence: CASSVGVAGANVLTF. CDR3 DNA: TGTGCCAGCAGCGTAGGTGTGGCTGGGGCCAACGTCCTGACTTTC.